This T cell receptor beta chain originates from a study of PD-L1 blockade in urothelial cancer. Each PCR reaction had synthetic TCR analog templates spiked into it. Clones were read by immunoSEQ multiplex PCR, and TCRdb kept only the in-frame ones, dropping some. The data hold approximately 90,000 clones, with 90% observed a single time. Time point in this sample: pretreatment peripheral blood. CDR1 GTSNPN and CDR2 SVGIG come from the germline V gene (reference sequence). Trimming took off 1 base at V and 3 bases at J, with 9 bases between the two ends. The CDR3 extends over 14 amino acids. This sequence originates from a man aged 60 to 69 with urothelial cancer. The chain links TRBV30 to TRBJ1-4, with D maybe TRBD1 (5 bases). The sample was PBMCs, taken around atezolizumab (anti-PD-L1) treatment. CDR3 residues: CAWSDGTANEKLFF. The CDR3 DNA sequence: TGTGCCTGGAGTGACGGGACTGCTAATGAAAAACTGTTTTTT.